The 23 T cell receptor beta chains listed next were all sequenced from one sample in a study of T cell repertoires in cytomegalovirus infection (dated by TCRdb to 2018 to 2020). The listed sequencing device is Illumina HiSeq 1500. TCRdb reprocessed the public reads (quality trimming at Q25 with fastp, clone calling with MiXCR) and kept in-frame beta chains. Rows are combined by CDR3 protein, so each entry shows the most common genes and DNA. This sample is represented by roughly 230,000 distinct CDR3 sequences; around 6.6% of them were singletons. 6.5% of the sample belongs to the ten largest clones. The sequencing sample was made of PBMCs. These receptors all stem from a human donor in good health (CMV status not recorded). Some clones in this sample may be carry-over from other donors' samples.

In this sample, this clonotype turned up many times. The chain combines TRBV12-3 or TRBV12-4 with TRBJ1-2; D is ambiguous. The ends were cut back, 6 bases at V and 4 bases at J, with 12 bases in the middle. The CDR3 covers 13 residues. The DNA of the CDR3 is TGTGCCAGCAGCCCAGACCTTAGCTATGGCTACACCTTC. It encodes CASSPDLSYGYTF.

There are many counts of this clonotype. The chain recombines TRBV11-1 with TRBJ2-5, with 8 nucleotides matching TRBD2. Germline loops: CDR1 SGHAT, CDR2 FQDESV (reference sequence). This CDR3 has 17 residues. After removal of 4 bases from V and 4 bases from J, the junction contained 14 bases not matched to a gene. The CDR3 region is CASSSYPGGPIGETQYF. The CDR3 DNA is TGTGCCAGCAGCTCTTACCCGGGGGGGCCAATCGGAGAGACCCAGTACTTC.

The chain joins TRBV4-3 to TRBJ2-1; perhaps TRBD2 as D (5 bases). This CDR3 has 15 residues. Germline CDR1 is LGHNA and CDR2 is YSLEER. V lost 1 base and J lost 1, with 8 bases in between. Written as DNA, the CDR3 is TGCGCCAGCAGCCAAGCCGGGAATTCCTACAATGAGCAGTTCTTC. Amino acids: CASSQAGNSYNEQFF.

This clonotype has ten or more counts. The rearrangement links TRBV6-1 to TRBJ2-1, with TRBD2 matching over 10 bases. CDR1 and CDR2 from the germline V gene are MNHNS and SASEGT. Unmatched junction bases numbered 18, after V lost 0 bases and J lost 7 bases. This CDR3 region has 20 residues. The CDR3 DNA sequence: TGTGCCAGCAGTGAAGCCCGGGGAAGACTAAGCGGGGGGGCATATAATGAGCAGTTCTTC. It codes for CASSEARGRLSGGAYNEQFF.

The chain links TRBV18 to TRBJ1-4; the D gene is possibly TRBD1 (5 bases). Trimming shortened V by 6 bases and J by 7 bases, and 12 bases separated the two germline ends. Looked up from germline, CDR1 is KGHSH and CDR2 is LQKENI. The CDR3 consists of 13 residues. In DNA, the CDR3 is TGTGCCAGCTCTCGGGACGGACTTGAAAAACTGTTTTTT. This translates into CASSRDGLEKLFF.

This clonotype has a count of ten or more. CDR3 coding DNA: TGCAGCGTTGGATCACAGGTGGACACTGAAGCTTTCTTT. The encoded protein is CSVGSQVDTEAFF. The chain has TRBV29-1 and TRBJ1-1; D possibly corresponds to TRBD1 (5 bases). Germline lookup yields CDR1 SQVTM and CDR2 ANQGSEA. Trimming stripped 4 bases from V and 3 bases from J, with 12 bases between. The CDR3 spans 13 residues.

This sequence joins TRBV9 and TRBJ1-2, with D tentatively TRBD1 (5 bases). The germline V and J ends were trimmed by 3 bases and 4 bases, with 16 bases remaining between them. CDR3 length: 15 amino acids. Germline-derived CDR1 and CDR2 are SGDLS and YYNGEE. The CDR3 DNA reads TGTGCCAGCAGCGCCCGGAGGGGCCTTACCTATGGCTACACCTTC. It codes for CASSARRGLTYGYTF.

In this sample, this clonotype turned up many times. The rearrangement uses TRBV2 and TRBJ2-7, with D unclear. This CDR3 is 12 amino acids long. Per the germline V gene, CDR1 is SNHLY and CDR2 is FYNNEI. V dropped 7 bases and J dropped 7 bases, with 14 bases sitting between them. CDR3 sequence (DNA): TGTGCCAGCAAGGGCACCTCGGGTGAGCAGTACTTC. Amino acids: CASKGTSGEQYF.

This clonotype was seen only a few times. The J gene is TRBJ2-3, the V gene TRBV5-1, with TRBD1 as a possible D gene (5 bases). V was shortened by 0 bases and J by 0 bases, with 11 bases between the two germline ends. The CDR3 has 16 amino acids. The germline V gene encodes CDR1 SGHRS and CDR2 YFSETQ. Written as DNA, the CDR3 is TGCGCCAGCAGCTTGGCGGTAGGGGCCAGCACAGATACGCAGTATTTT. Its protein product is CASSLAVGASTDTQYF. Full variable domain (missing parts from reference TRBV5-1 and TRBJ2-3): KAGVTQTPRYLIKTRGQQVTLSCSPISGHRSVSWYQQTPGQGLQFLFEYFSETQRNKGNFPGRFSGRQFSNSRSEMNVSTLELGDSALYLCASSLAVGASTDTQYFGPGTRLTVL.

This clonotype was observed a handful of times. V gene TRBV30 combines with J gene TRBJ2-2; D ambiguous. The V gene lost 0 bases and the J gene lost 1 base, with 6 bases spanning the gap. Germline values: CDR1 GTSNPN, CDR2 SVGIG (reference sequence). This CDR3 contains 14 residues. The CDR3 sequence: CAWSVIGNTGELFF. In DNA, the CDR3 is TGTGCCTGGAGTGTCATAGGGAACACCGGGGAGCTGTTTTTT. Full variable domain (remainder filled in from reference TRBV30 and TRBJ2-2): SQTIHQWPATLVQPVGSPLSLECTVEGTSNPNLYWYRQAAGRGLQLLFYSVGIGQISSEVPQNLSASRPQDRQFILSSKKLLLSDSGFYLCAWSVIGNTGELFFGEGSRLTVL.

This clonotype came up many times. The gene calls are TRBV5-1 and TRBJ2-7, with 7 bases aligning to TRBD1. The CDR3 is 13 amino acids. V dropped 4 bases and J dropped 3; count of bases not matched to a gene: 4. Germline CDR1 and CDR2: SGHRS and YFSETQ. The CDR3 spells CASSPGQNYEQYF. CDR3 sequence (DNA): TGCGCCAGCAGCCCGGGACAGAACTACGAGCAGTACTTC.

This clonotype was seen repeatedly, ten times or more. The chain employs TRBV7-2 and TRBJ2-7; the D gene is possibly TRBD2 (6 bases). The germline CDR1 and CDR2 sequences are SGHTA and FQGNSA. This CDR3 contains 13 residues. The germline V and J ends were trimmed by 2 bases and 10 bases, with 15 bases remaining between them. CDR3 protein: CASSLYGDSDQYF. CDR3 DNA sequence: TGTGCCAGCAGCTTATACGGGGACTCGGATCAGTACTTC.

The table lists this clonotype with many counts. This chain connects TRBV23-1 to TRBJ2-7; D is unresolved. TRBV23-1 is annotated as an ORF whose role is uncertain. CDR3 length: 14 amino acids. V was clipped by 3 bases and J by 2 bases, with 11 bases between them. The CDR3 reads CASSHKGLAYEQYF. The CDR3 region has the DNA TGCGCCAGCAGTCATAAGGGCCTAGCCTACGAGCAGTACTTC.

The chain carries TRBV7-9 and TRBJ2-7, with a weak D call TRBD1 (6 bases). CDR1 and CDR2 (germline): SEHNR, FQNEAQ (reference sequence). Trimming stripped 8 bases from V and 2 bases from J, with 13 bases between. CDR3 size: 13 residues. CDR3 sequence: CASWPGDTYEQYF. In DNA form, the CDR3 reads TGTGCCAGCTGGCCAGGGGACACCTACGAGCAGTACTTC.

Remarks on this clonotype: With a much larger clone just one base away, this may be a read error. V and J are TRBV2 and TRBJ1-1; D gene uncertain. CDR1 and CDR2 (germline): SNHLY, FYNNEI. The CDR3 loop spans 16 amino acids. CDR3: CASSERGWHPNTESFF. DNA for the CDR3: TGTGCCAGCAGTGAGCGGGGATGGCATCCGAACACTGAATCTTTCTTT.

This clonotype was seen a handful of times. This rearrangement joins TRBV20-1 to TRBJ2-7; TRBD2 aligns across 11 bases. The CDR3 runs to 15 residues. Looked up from germline, CDR1 is DFQATT and CDR2 is SNEGSKA (reference sequence). V lost 3 bases to trimming and J lost 1 base; unmatched junction nucleotides: 5. The CDR3 DNA reads as TGCAGTGCTAGTGTCGGACTAGCGGGTTCCTACGAGCAGTACTTC. It translates to CSASVGLAGSYEQYF.

Many counts were recorded for this clonotype. The J gene is TRBJ1-6, the V gene TRBV15, with 10 positions matching TRBD1. This CDR3 has 15 residues. Trimming cost V 8 bases and J 7 bases; bases outside gene matches: 8. Germline V lookup: CDR1 LNHNV, CDR2 YYDKDF (reference sequence). CDR3 residues: CATSRDRGPNSPLHF. CDR3 nucleotides: TGTGCCACCTCCCGGGACAGGGGACCGAATTCACCCCTCCACTTT.

Ten or more counts support this clonotype. The chain combines TRBV20-1 with TRBJ2-1, with D perhaps assigned TRBD1 or TRBD2 (6 bases each). CDR3 length equals 12 residues. CDR1 DFQATT and CDR2 SNEGSKA come from the germline V gene (reference sequence). V was cut by 2 bases and J by 9 bases, with 11 bases left in between. The CDR3 DNA is TGCAGTGCTAGAAGGGGGGCGCTTGAGCAGTTCTTC. This gives the protein CSARRGALEQFF.

V and J are TRBV7-4 and TRBJ2-7, with D perhaps TRBD1 (6 bases). CDR1 and CDR2 from the germline V gene are SGHVT and SQSDAQ. This CDR3 spans 15 amino acids. The V and J ends lost 2 bases and 4 bases respectively, with 15 bases between them. CDR3 protein: CASSLRGQTSYEQYF. CDR3 coding DNA: TGTGCCAGCAGCTTACGAGGACAGACCTCGTACGAGCAGTACTTC.

This clonotype was counted only a few times. The chain recombines TRBV30 with TRBJ1-1; the D is unclear. The V gene lost 2 bases and the J gene lost 6 bases, with 10 bases spanning the gap. The germline CDR1 and CDR2 sequences are GTSNPN and SVGIG (reference sequence). CDR3 length: 12 residues. CDR3 protein: CAWSLGPAEAFF. The CDR3 bases are TGTGCCTGGAGTCTCGGGCCAGCTGAAGCTTTCTTT. Supplemented by reference TRBV30 and TRBJ1-1, the full variable domain reads SQTIHQWPATLVQPVGSPLSLECTVEGTSNPNLYWYRQAAGRGLQLLFYSVGIGQISSEVPQNLSASRPQDRQFILSSKKLLLSDSGFYLCAWSLGPAEAFFGQGTRLTVV.

This clonotype was observed a few times. The J gene is TRBJ2-7, the V gene TRBV14; D is perhaps TRBD2 (6 bases). In germline, CDR1 is SGHDN, CDR2 FVKESK. There are 15 residues in the CDR3. V was trimmed by 0 bases and J by 5 bases, leaving 14 bases between them. CDR3: CASSQDQAGNHEQYF. The CDR3 DNA is TGTGCCAGCAGCCAAGATCAGGCGGGGAACCACGAGCAGTACTTC.

There are many counts of this clonotype. The V and J genes are TRBV4-3 and TRBJ2-7; TRBD1 might be the D (5 bases). CDR1 is LGHNA and CDR2 is YSLEER in the germline V gene. This CDR3 is 15 amino acids long. Trimming left V 0 bases short and J 3 bases short, with 12 bases between. The CDR3 bases are TGCGCCAGCAGCCAAGATCGACAGATATTCTACGAGCAGTACTTC. It yields the protein CASSQDRQIFYEQYF.

This clonotype was observed at least ten times. The rearrangement links TRBV29-1 to TRBJ1-2; D ambiguous. The CDR3 is 13 amino acids. Germline CDR1 is SQVTM and CDR2 is ANQGSEA. The V and J ends lost 2 bases and 4 bases respectively, with 11 bases between them. CDR3 sequence (DNA): TGCAGCGTTGAACGAGGCGGACTCTATGGCTACACCTTC. Translation: CSVERGGLYGYTF.